The 19 T cell receptor beta chains in this list originate from one sample, sequenced in a study of OX40 agonist ivuxolimab in advanced cancers. Libraries came from the immunoSEQ multiplex PCR assay. Sourced from immuneACCESS, this table was stored by TCRdb with only in-frame sequences that have V and J called. A share of the clones is absent; for the studies checked, an unresolved V gene accounts for under half, and the remainder has no known explanation. Within this sample are more than 20,000 clones, with 84% of them counted one time only. The biggest ten clones account for roughly 35% of the sample. The sequencing here drew on CD4+ or CD8+ T cells sorted from blood, taken in a trial of the OX40 agonist ivuxolimab. The receptors come from an adult with an advanced solid tumor such as melanoma, head and neck, liver or kidney cancer.

V usage is TRBV6-6 and J usage is TRBJ1-5; 7 bases align to TRBD1. V trimming: 6 bases; J trimming: 1 base; junction bases outside the gene matches: 9. The V gene's germline CDR1 is MNHNY and CDR2 SVGAGI (reference sequence). The CDR3 runs to 16 residues. CDR3 residues: CASRLNRGGSNQPQHF. The CDR3 region has the DNA TGTGCCAGCAGACTCAACAGGGGAGGAAGCAATCAGCCCCAGCATTTT.

In DNA form, the CDR3 reads TGTGCCAGTAGTACAGGACGGGAGAACACTGAAGCTTTCTTT. Amino acids: CASSTGRENTEAFF. This chain connects TRBV19 to TRBJ1-1, with D unclear. V was pared by 4 bases and J by 1 base, with 10 bases between. The CDR3 is made up of 14 amino acids. Germline V gives CDR1 LNHDA, CDR2 SQIVND (reference sequence). Combining the CDR3 with reference TRBV19 and TRBJ1-1 gives the whole variable domain DGGITQSPKYLFRKEGQNVTLSCEQNLNHDAMYWYRQDPGQGLRLIYYSQIVNDFQKGDIAEGYSVSREKKESFPLTVTSAQKNPTAFYLCASSTGRENTEAFFGQGTRLTVV.

This clone showed up just once. The chain employs TRBV15 and TRBJ1-1; D gene ambiguous. Germline CDR1 and CDR2: LNHNV and YYDKDF (reference sequence). The CDR3 has 13 amino acids. Trimming took off 3 bases at V and 2 bases at J, with 7 bases between the two ends. Here the CDR3 reads CATSSRLNTEAFF. The CDR3 nucleotides are TGTGCCACCAGCAGTCGGTTAAACACTGAAGCTTTCTTT.

V usage is TRBV6-1 and J usage is TRBJ1-5; TRBD1 matches 9 bases. The V and J ends lost 5 bases and 3 bases, in that order; junction bases with no gene match: 5. The CDR3 is made up of 15 amino acids. CDR1 is MNHNS and CDR2 is SASEGT in the germline V gene. The CDR3, as DNA: TGTGCCAGCAGTAACAGGGGGCAGAACAATCAGCCCCAGCATTTT. Amino acid sequence: CASSNRGQNNQPQHF.

The chain combines TRBV7-9 with TRBJ2-5; D uncertain. Germline V CDR1 and CDR2: SEHNR, FQNEAQ (reference sequence). The CDR3 loop spans 14 amino acids. With 8 bases removed from V and 3 bases from J, the gap between germline ends came to 16 bases. The CDR3 spells CASAVARDEETQYF. DNA for the CDR3: TGTGCCAGCGCGGTGGCTAGAGATGAAGAGACCCAGTACTTC. Looking up the rest from reference TRBV7-9 and TRBJ2-5 gives the full variable domain: DTGVSQNPRHKITKRGQNVTFRCDPISEHNRLYWYRQTLGQGPEFLTYFQNEAQLEKSRLLSDRFSAERPKGSFSTLEIQRTEQGDSAMYLCASAVARDEETQYFGPGTRLLVL.

This clone was counted a few times. The V call is TRBV10-2, the J call TRBJ2-7; 13 bases agree with TRBD2. Germline V gene lookup returns CDR1 WSHSY and CDR2 SAAADI. The J segment lost 7 bases and the V segment lost 6 bases, leaving 6 bases of the junction unmatched. The CDR3 extends over 14 amino acids. The CDR3 DNA reads TGCGCCAGCAGACGGACTAGCGGGAGTCTTGAGCAGTACTTC. Protein: CASRRTSGSLEQYF.

V usage is TRBV4-1 and J usage is TRBJ2-7; unclear D gene. Trimming took off 2 bases at V and 2 bases at J, with 7 bases between the two ends. Germline CDR1 MGHRA, CDR2 YSYEKL. This CDR3 is built from 13 residues. CDR3 sequence reads: CASSQSVTYEQYF. In DNA form, the CDR3 reads TGCGCCAGCAGCCAATCAGTAACCTACGAGCAGTACTTC.

The V and J genes are TRBV6-5 and TRBJ1-2, with D perhaps matching TRBD1 (5 bases). The germline CDR1 and CDR2 sequences are MNHEY and SVGAGI. CDR3 length equals 12 residues. V lost 4 bases and J 7 bases, leaving 10 bases between the germline ends. The CDR3 is CASSLSGSGYTF. As DNA, the CDR3 is TGTGCCAGCAGTTTATCAGGGAGTGGCTACACCTTC.

The chain joins TRBV7-3 to TRBJ2-3; 8 bases fit TRBD1. V lost 2 bases to trimming and J lost 3 bases; unmatched junction nucleotides: 7. Looked up from germline, CDR1 is SGHTA and CDR2 is FQGTGA. This CDR3 is built from 16 residues. CDR3 sequence: CASSLRTGGITDTQYF. In DNA, the CDR3 is TGTGCCAGCAGCTTACGAACAGGGGGTATAACAGATACGCAGTATTTT.

The rearrangement uses TRBV18 and TRBJ1-4; D remains unclear. Germline loops: CDR1 KGHSH, CDR2 LQKENI. Trimming removed 0 bases from V and 4 bases from J, with 6 bases in between. The CDR3 runs 14 residues. The CDR3 DNA is TGTGCCAGCTCACCACCGGGTCGTAATGAAAAACTGTTTTTT. Protein product: CASSPPGRNEKLFF.

V usage is TRBV6-5 and J usage is TRBJ2-1; D is perhaps TRBD2 (7 bases). The CDR3 is 11 amino acids. The V and J ends lost 5 bases and 16 bases respectively, with 15 bases between them. Germline lookup yields CDR1 MNHEY and CDR2 SVGAGI. CDR3 coding DNA: TGTGCCAGCAGTACGACGGGGGGCCGTTTCTTC. Protein sequence: CASSTTGGRFF.

The rearrangement links TRBV5-8 to TRBJ2-5; D is ambiguous. CDR3 length equals 12 residues. V was clipped by 4 bases and J by 0 bases, with 4 bases between them. Germline assignment: CDR1 SGHTS and CDR2 YDEGEE. CDR3 DNA: TGTGCCAGCAGCAGGTACCAAGAGACCCAGTACTTC. Protein: CASSRYQETQYF.

This chain joins TRBV11-2 and TRBJ2-7, with D possibly matching TRBD2 (5 bases). The length of the CDR3 is 13 residues. V dropped 8 bases and J dropped 7 bases, with 18 bases sitting between them. Germline assignment: CDR1 SGHAT and CDR2 FQNNGV. The DNA for the CDR3 is TGTGCCAGCGGCGGGTTACCCGCCGGAGAGCAGTACTTC. This sequence encodes CASGGLPAGEQYF. Full variable domain (outside the CDR3, taken from reference TRBV11-2 and TRBJ2-7): EAGVAQSPRYKIIEKRQSVAFWCNPISGHATLYWYQQILGQGPKLLIQFQNNGVVDDSQLPKDRFSAERLKGVDSTLKIQPAKLEDSAVYLCASGGLPAGEQYFGPGTRLTVT.

This clone occurred a few times. V usage is TRBV19 and J usage is TRBJ1-5; D is undetermined. The germline CDR1 and CDR2 sequences are LNHDA and SQIVND (reference sequence). This CDR3 region has 15 residues. Trimming shortened V by 8 bases and J by 6 bases, and 20 bases separated the two germline ends. CDR3 amino acids: CASAEYSGVGQPQHF. The CDR3 nucleotides read TGTGCCAGTGCTGAATACAGCGGTGTTGGTCAGCCCCAGCATTTT.

The chain links TRBV5-1 to TRBJ2-7, with 7 bases matching TRBD1. The ends lost 3 bases at V and 5 bases at J; junction bases unmatched: 2. CDR3 size: 12 residues. Germline assignment: CDR1 SGHRS and CDR2 YFSETQ. The CDR3 DNA follows: TGCGCCAGCAGCTGGGGGACAGACGAGCAGTACTTC. Its translation: CASSWGTDEQYF.

The chain uses TRBV28 and TRBJ1-5, with D maybe TRBD1 (6 bases). Germline V gives CDR1 MDHEN, CDR2 SYDVKM. The V and J ends lost 6 bases and 6 bases respectively, with 15 bases between them. The CDR3 contains 14 residues. The CDR3: CASSTWGGSQPQHF. The CDR3 nucleotides read TGTGCCAGCAGCACCTGGGGGGGCAGTCAGCCCCAGCATTTT.

The V call is TRBV7-4, the J call TRBJ2-5; D tentatively reads TRBD1 or TRBD2 (5 bases each). V gave up 8 bases and J gave up 3 bases, with 16 bases separating them. Per the germline V gene, CDR1 is SGHVT and CDR2 is SQSDAQ. The CDR3 totals 14 residues. CDR3 in amino acids: CASSPPGREETQYF. The CDR3 DNA is TGTGCCAGCTCCCCCCCGGGGCGCGAAGAGACCCAGTACTTC.

This chain uses TRBV7-3 with TRBJ2-7; D unclear. The germline V and J ends were trimmed by 2 bases and 2 bases, with 10 bases remaining between them. CDR1 and CDR2 (germline): SGHTA, FQGTGA. The CDR3 runs 14 residues. The CDR3 loop is CASSLGRYPYEQYF. The CDR3 DNA follows: TGTGCCAGCAGCTTAGGCCGATATCCCTACGAGCAGTACTTC.

The chain has TRBV2 and TRBJ2-1; tentative D call: TRBD2 (7 bases). V dropped 3 bases and J dropped 5 bases, with 14 bases sitting between them. The CDR3 runs to 15 residues. Germline CDR1 is SNHLY and CDR2 is FYNNEI. The CDR3 loop reads CASSDPTGGNNEQFF. CDR3 DNA: TGTGCCAGCAGTGATCCAACGGGGGGCAACAATGAGCAGTTCTTC.